The 21 T cell receptor beta chains below come from one sample, sequenced in a study of blood T cells in healthy people across ages. Then a second PCR, running roughly 7 to 12 cycles, was carried out with a sample-barcoded 5' primer and a J-beta primer mix. TCRdb recomputed calls from the 5' RACE reads with MiXCR, one row per CDR3 protein. The sample contains 850,000 to 1,300,000 distinct CDR3 sequences, 45% of which appear only once. The sequencing input was blood. The receptors were gathered from a woman aged 55-70 years in good health.

The chain couples TRBV6-1 to TRBJ1-2; D is undetermined. The V gene's germline CDR1 is MNHNS and CDR2 SASEGT. The V gene lost 1 base and the J gene lost 8 bases, with 14 bases spanning the gap. The CDR3 sequence is 14 residues long. As DNA, the CDR3 is TGTGCCAGCAGTGAAGGGGAGGGAGTGCGAGGCTACACCTTC. Translated: CASSEGEGVRGYTF.

The CDR3 DNA reads TGTGCCTGGAGTGTCAGGGGGGCGGGGAGACAGCCCCAGCATTTT. It yields the protein CAWSVRGAGRQPQHF. The chain combines TRBV30 with TRBJ1-5; 7 bases map to TRBD1. The CDR3 sequence is 15 residues long. V gave up 0 bases and J gave up 7 bases; unmatched junction bases: 9. CDR1 is GTSNPN, CDR2 SVGIG, per germline (reference sequence).

This chain connects TRBV4-1 to TRBJ1-1, with TRBD1 matching over 9 bases. Trimming cost V 0 bases and J 7 bases; bases outside gene matches: 12. The CDR3 covers 17 residues. Per the germline V gene, CDR1 is MGHRA and CDR2 is YSYEKL. This chain's CDR3 is CASSQDFVDRGPFEAFF. CDR3 nucleotides: TGCGCCAGCAGCCAAGATTTCGTGGACAGGGGTCCGTTTGAAGCTTTCTTT.

This sequence joins TRBV28 and TRBJ1-5, with D possibly being TRBD1 (6 bases). Trimming removed 5 bases from V and 7 bases from J, with 21 bases in between. This CDR3 has 16 residues. From germline, CDR1 is MDHEN and CDR2 SYDVKM. CDR3 nucleotide sequence: TGTGCCAGCAGTCCCGTGGGAGGGGGAATTGGGCAGCCCCAGCATTTT. This sequence encodes CASSPVGGGIGQPQHF.

A remark on this clonotype: A read error may produce the germline difference seen at one junction end. The V and J genes are TRBV15 and TRBJ2-4, with D possibly being TRBD1 (5 bases). Looked up from germline, CDR1 is LNHNV and CDR2 is YYDKDF (reference sequence). The CDR3 consists of 16 residues. The CDR3 DNA follows: TGTGCCACCAGCATTGACAGAAATATAGCCAAAACCATTCAGTACTTC. Translation: CATSIDRNIAKTIQYF. Drawing the rest from reference TRBV15 and TRBJ2-4, the complete variable domain is DAMVIQNPRYQVTQFGKPVTLSCSQTLNHNVMYWYQQKSSQAPKLLFHYYDKDFNNEADTPDNFQSRRPNTSFCFLDIRSPGLGDTAMYLCATSIDRNIAKTIQYFGAGTRLSVL.

This chain connects TRBV3-1 to TRBJ2-4; the match to TRBD2 covers 16 bases. The J call may not be correct, given that the DNA end is closer to TRBJ2-5. This CDR3 has 22 residues. Germline V gene sequence: CDR1 LGHDT, CDR2 YNNKEL (reference sequence). CDR3 bases: TGTGCCAGCAGCCAAGATTTCAAGACTAAGGGACTAGCGGGAGGGCCGGGAGAGACCCAGTACTTC. Amino acid sequence: CASSQDFKTKGLAGGPGETQYF.

The genes are TRBV15 and TRBJ2-5; D ambiguous. This CDR3 region has 13 residues. Trimming cost V 0 bases and J 5 bases, with 7 bases left between them. Germline CDR1 and CDR2: LNHNV and YYDKDF (reference sequence). CDR3 sequence reads: CATSRDYRETQYF. The CDR3 nucleotides read TGTGCCACCAGCAGAGATTATCGTGAGACCCAGTACTTC.

This clonotype was seen ten or more times. The gene calls are TRBV29-1 and TRBJ2-7, with 13 bases matching TRBD2. The germline CDR1 and CDR2 sequences are SQVTM and ANQGSEA. Trimming removed 0 bases from V and 0 bases from J; junction bases left unmatched: 17. This CDR3 has 21 residues. The CDR3 bases are TGCAGCGTTGAAGATAGGAAGTGGGGGACTAGCGGGACACCGAGCTCCTACGAGCAGTACTTC. It is translated as CSVEDRKWGTSGTPSSYEQYF.

The chain is built from TRBV6-5 and TRBJ2-7; D may be TRBD2 (5 bases). The CDR3 consists of 15 residues. Germline-derived CDR1 and CDR2 are MNHEY and SVGAGI. V shed 4 bases and J shed 7 bases, with 20 bases lying between them. CDR3 in amino acids: CASSSPVEGAREQYF. The CDR3 DNA follows: TGTGCCAGCAGTTCCCCCGTTGAGGGAGCTAGAGAGCAGTACTTC.

This chain joins TRBV20-1 and TRBJ2-5; 12 bases fit TRBD2. With 4 bases clipped from V and 1 base from J, the junction kept 16 bases outside the gene matches. The germline CDR1 and CDR2 sequences are DFQATT and SNEGSKA (reference sequence). This CDR3 region has 19 residues. CDR3 sequence (DNA): TGCAGTGCTAATATACCCGGCCTAGCGGGAGGGTCACCCCAAGAGACCCAGTACTTC. Protein product: CSANIPGLAGGSPQETQYF.

The CDR3 sequence is CASSDLPGELFF. CDR3 in DNA: TGCGCCAGCAGTGATCTACCGGGGGAGCTGTTTTTT. V usage is TRBV10-1 and J usage is TRBJ2-2; no firm D call. The V and J ends lost 3 bases and 8 bases respectively, with 7 bases between them. The germline CDR1 and CDR2 sequences are WNHNN and SYGVQD (reference sequence). The CDR3 totals 12 residues.

The J gene is TRBJ2-1, the V gene TRBV6-5; D ambiguous. V lost 2 bases and J lost 8, with 10 bases in between. Germline-derived CDR1 and CDR2 are MNHEY and SVGAGI. The CDR3 runs to 13 residues. As DNA, the CDR3 is TGTGCCAGCAGTTACGAACTATACGATGAGCAGTTCTTC. It is translated as CASSYELYDEQFF.

The V gene is TRBV6-5, the J gene TRBJ2-5; weak D call: TRBD1 (5 bases). The germline V gene encodes CDR1 MNHEY and CDR2 SVGAGI. V was shortened by 5 bases and J by 4 bases, with 14 bases between the two germline ends. The CDR3 totals 14 residues. The CDR3 protein is CASSDLAGRETQYF. In DNA, the CDR3 is TGTGCCAGCAGTGATCTGGCAGGGCGAGAGACCCAGTACTTC.

The chain recombines TRBV20-1 with TRBJ2-5; 9 bases agree with TRBD2. The J call may be incorrect, as the DNA end agrees better with TRBJ2-7. CDR3 length: 17 residues. Per the germline V gene, CDR1 is DFQATT and CDR2 is SNEGSKA (reference sequence). This chain's CDR3 is CSARAVGSGSGFYEQYF. CDR3 sequence (DNA): TGCAGTGCTAGGGCTGTCGGTAGCGGGAGCGGTTTCTACGAGCAGTACTTC.

The chain carries TRBV6-2 or TRBV6-3 and TRBJ1-5; D unresolved. This CDR3 has 14 amino acids. V shed 7 bases and J shed 2 bases, with 12 bases lying between them. In germline, CDR1 is MNHEY, CDR2 SVGEGT. The CDR3 region has the DNA TGTGCCAGCATGTGGGCGGGCCGCAATCAGCCCCAGCATTTT. Protein product: CASMWAGRNQPQHF.

This clonotype was seen a handful of times. This chain links TRBV7-2 with TRBJ1-1, with 7 bases fitting TRBD1. The germline V gene has CDR1 SGHTA and CDR2 FQGNSA. Trimming removed 5 bases from V and 5 bases from J; junction bases left unmatched: 8. This CDR3 has 14 amino acids. CDR3 residues: CASSPDREGTEAFF. CDR3 DNA: TGTGCCAGCAGCCCAGACAGGGAGGGGACTGAAGCTTTCTTT. Combining the CDR3 with reference TRBV7-2 and TRBJ1-1 gives the whole variable domain GAGVSQSPSNKVTEKGKDVELRCDPISGHTALYWYRQSLGQGLEFLIYFQGNSAPDKSGLPSDRFSAERTGGSVSTLTIQRTQQEDSAVYLCASSPDREGTEAFFGQGTRLTVV.

V usage is TRBV7-3 and J usage is TRBJ2-1; 11 positions agree with TRBD2. V dropped 5 bases and J dropped 7; count of bases not matched to a gene: 7. This CDR3 is built from 15 residues. Germline values: CDR1 SGHTA, CDR2 FQGTGA. The CDR3 nucleotides are TGTGCCAGCAGCATACTAGCGGGAGTTTGGAATGAGCAGTTCTTC. Translated, it gives CASSILAGVWNEQFF. Based on the CDR3 plus reference TRBV7-3 and TRBJ2-1, the full variable domain is GAGVSQTPSNKVTEKGKYVELRCDPISGHTALYWYRQSLGQGPEFLIYFQGTGAADDSGLPNDRFFAVRPEGSVSTLKIQRTERGDSAVYLCASSILAGVWNEQFFGPGTRLTVL.

As for this clonotype: With a much larger clone just one base away, this may be a read error. The genes are TRBV25-1 and TRBJ1-2; maybe TRBD1 (6 bases). Germline V lookup: CDR1 MGHDK, CDR2 SYGVNS. The CDR3 has 13 amino acids. The CDR3 loop is CACSLTGSYGYTF. The DNA of the CDR3 is TGTGCCTGCAGCCTGACAGGTTCCTATGGCTACACCTTC.

This chain's CDR3 is CASSLGVSPLHF. For the CDR3, the DNA is TGTGCCAGCAGTTTAGGTGTGTCACCCCTCCACTTT. This chain connects TRBV12-3 or TRBV12-4 to TRBJ1-6; no reliable D call. CDR3 length equals 12 residues. With 1 base removed from V and 10 bases from J, the gap between germline ends came to 5 bases.

The chain recombines TRBV6-5 with TRBJ1-1, with a possible D match to TRBD1 (6 bases). The CDR3 has 13 residues. CDR1 is MNHEY and CDR2 is SVGAGI in the germline V gene. V was clipped by 4 bases and J by 4 bases, with 10 bases between them. CDR3 in amino acids: CASSSGGPTEAFF. For the CDR3, the DNA is TGTGCCAGCAGTTCGGGGGGCCCCACTGAAGCTTTCTTT.

The V gene is TRBV6-1, the J gene TRBJ2-3; maybe TRBD1 (6 bases). Germline loops: CDR1 MNHNS, CDR2 SASEGT. The germline V and J ends were trimmed by 0 bases and 4 bases, with 14 bases remaining between them. CDR3 length equals 16 residues. The DNA for the CDR3 is TGTGCCAGCAGTGAAGCGCTACAGGGTAGTGCAGATACGCAGTATTTT. Amino acids: CASSEALQGSADTQYF.